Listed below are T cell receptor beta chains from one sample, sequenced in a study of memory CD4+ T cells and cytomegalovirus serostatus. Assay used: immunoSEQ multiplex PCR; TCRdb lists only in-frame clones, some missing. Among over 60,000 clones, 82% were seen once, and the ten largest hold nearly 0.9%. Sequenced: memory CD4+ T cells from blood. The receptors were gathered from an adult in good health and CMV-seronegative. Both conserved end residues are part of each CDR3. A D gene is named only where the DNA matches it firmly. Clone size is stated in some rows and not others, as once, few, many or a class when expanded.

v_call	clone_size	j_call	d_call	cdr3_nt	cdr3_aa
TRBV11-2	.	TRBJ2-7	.	TGTGCCAGCAGCCCCCGGGTCGCGCGGGCACTCGACGAGCAGTACTTC	CASSPRVARALDEQYF
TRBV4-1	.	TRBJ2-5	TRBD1	TGCGCCAGCAGCCAACCTGGGACAGGGGATGAGACCCAGTACTTC	CASSQPGTGDETQYF
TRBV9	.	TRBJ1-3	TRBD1	TGTGCCAGCAGCGGGACAGGGCTCCCTGGAAACACCATATATTTT	CASSGTGLPGNTIYF
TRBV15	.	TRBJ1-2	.	TGTGCCACCAGCAGAGATGGACAGCCTAACTATGGCTACACCTTC	CATSRDGQPNYGYTF
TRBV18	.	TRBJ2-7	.	TGTGCCAGCTCACCACCTGGGGGCTACGAGCAGTACTTC	CASSPPGGYEQYF
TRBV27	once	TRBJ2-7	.	TGTGCCAGCAGCGGACTTGGGCAGCAGTACTTC	CASSGLGQQYF
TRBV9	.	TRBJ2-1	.	TGTGCCAGCAGCGGGGGGGACTTCTACAATGAGCAGTTCTTC	CASSGGDFYNEQFF
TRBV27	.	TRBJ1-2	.	TGTGCCAGCAGGGTGGACGTCCCGGGGGGAGGCTACACCTTC	CASRVDVPGGGYTF
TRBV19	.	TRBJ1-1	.	TGTGCCAGCCGCGGCCGAACCATCACCTCGGAAATGAACACTGAAGCTTTCTTT	CASRGRTITSEMNTEAFF
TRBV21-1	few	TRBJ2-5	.	TGTGCCAGCAGCATCATGTACTTC	CASSIMYF
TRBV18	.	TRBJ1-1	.	TGTGCCAGCTCACCATCGTGGGGGGTAAATGAAGCTTTCTTT	CASSPSWGVNEAFF
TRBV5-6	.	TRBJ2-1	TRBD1	TGTGCCAGCAGCTTGGTGACAGGGGATAGCTTCAATGAGCAGTTCTTC	CASSLVTGDSFNEQFF
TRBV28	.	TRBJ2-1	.	TGTGCCAGCAGTCTACTCTACCATGACTTGTTCTTC	CASSLLYHDLFF
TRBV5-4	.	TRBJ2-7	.	TGTGCCAGCAGCTTCGGATCTGGGGGGAACGAGCAGTACTTC	CASSFGSGGNEQYF
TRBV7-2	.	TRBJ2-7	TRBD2	TGTGCCAGCAGCATCCACGGGGGGGGGTCGTACGAGCAGTACTTC	CASSIHGGGSYEQYF
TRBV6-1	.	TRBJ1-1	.	TGTGCCAGCTGGGAGAACACTGAAGCTTTCTTT	CASWENTEAFF
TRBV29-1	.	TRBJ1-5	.	TGCAGCGTTGTTTGGGGGAGCAATCAGCCCCAGCATTTT	CSVVWGSNQPQHF
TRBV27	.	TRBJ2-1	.	TGTGCCAGCAGTTTCCGGGGAGTCCTCAATGAGCAGTTCTTC	CASSFRGVLNEQFF
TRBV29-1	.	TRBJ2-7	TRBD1	TGCAGCGTTTCCCAGCTGGGGACAGATACCTACGAGCAGTACTTC	CSVSQLGTDTYEQYF
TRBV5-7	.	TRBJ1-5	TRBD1	TGTGCCAGCAGCGCCTCCTACCCAAACAGGGGGACCTACAATCAGCCCCAGCATTTT	CASSASYPNRGTYNQPQHF
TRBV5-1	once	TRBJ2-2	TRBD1	TGCGCCAGCAGCTTGGCCCAGGGGGCGAACACCGGGGAGCTGTTTTTT	CASSLAQGANTGELFF
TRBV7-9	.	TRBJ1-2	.	TGTGCCAGCAGCTCTGGCCTCTATGGCTACACCTTC	CASSSGLYGYTF
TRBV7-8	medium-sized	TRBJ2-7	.	TGTGCCAGCAGCTTCGGGGGCGAGCAGTACTTC	CASSFGGEQYF
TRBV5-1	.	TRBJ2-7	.	TGCGCCAGCAGCTTGAGCGGGCTCTACGAGCAGTACTTC	CASSLSGLYEQYF
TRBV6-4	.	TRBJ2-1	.	TGTGCCAGCCCGGGCGATGGGGGGAATTCCTACAATGAGCAGTTCTTC	CASPGDGGNSYNEQFF
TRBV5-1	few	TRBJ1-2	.	TGCGCCAGCAGCTTGACAGGTGGCTACACCTTC	CASSLTGGYTF
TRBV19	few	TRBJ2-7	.	TGTGCCAGTAGTATGTCCACGGGGCGCTACGAGCAGTACTTC	CASSMSTGRYEQYF
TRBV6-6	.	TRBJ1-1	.	TGTGCCAGCCAAAGACTGAGGAACACTGAAGCTTTCTTT	CASQRLRNTEAFF
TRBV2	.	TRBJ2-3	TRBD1	TGTGCCAGCAGGGCCAGGGGACAGAACACAGATACGCAGTATTTT	CASRARGQNTDTQYF
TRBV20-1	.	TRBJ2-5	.	TGCAGTGCCGTTCGGGTAGAGACCCAGTACTTC	CSAVRVETQYF
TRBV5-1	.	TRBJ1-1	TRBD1	TGCGCCAGCAGCAGTACACAGGGGGCGTCGGGCACTGAAGCTTTCTTT	CASSSTQGASGTEAFF
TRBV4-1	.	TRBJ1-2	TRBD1	TGCGCCAGCAGCCAAGCTGGGGGACAGGGGGCGAGCTACACCTTC	CASSQAGGQGASYTF
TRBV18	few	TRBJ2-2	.	TGTGCCAGCTCCCCCCGAGGGGGGGACAACACCGGGGAGCTGTTTTTT	CASSPRGGDNTGELFF